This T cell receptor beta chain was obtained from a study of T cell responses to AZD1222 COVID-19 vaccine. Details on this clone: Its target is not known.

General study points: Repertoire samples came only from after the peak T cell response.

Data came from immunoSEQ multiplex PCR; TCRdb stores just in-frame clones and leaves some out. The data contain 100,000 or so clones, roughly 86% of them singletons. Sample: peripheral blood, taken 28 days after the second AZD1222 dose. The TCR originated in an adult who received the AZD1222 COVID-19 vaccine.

CDR3 protein: CASSGWYNEQFF. In nucleotides, the CDR3 is TGTGCCAGTTCGGGCTGGTACAATGAGCAGTTCTTC. The V gene is TRBV2, the J gene TRBJ2-1, with unresolved D. This CDR3 spans 12 amino acids. Trimming cost V 9 bases and J 4 bases, with 10 bases left between them. Germline V gives CDR1 SNHLY, CDR2 FYNNEI.